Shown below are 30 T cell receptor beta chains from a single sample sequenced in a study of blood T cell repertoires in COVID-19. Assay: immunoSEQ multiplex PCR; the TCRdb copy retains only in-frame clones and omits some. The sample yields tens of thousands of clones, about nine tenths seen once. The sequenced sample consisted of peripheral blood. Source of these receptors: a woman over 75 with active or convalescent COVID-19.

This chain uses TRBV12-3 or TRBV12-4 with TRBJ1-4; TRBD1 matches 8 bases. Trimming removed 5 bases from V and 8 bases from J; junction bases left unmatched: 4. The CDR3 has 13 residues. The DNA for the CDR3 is TGTGCCAGCAGTCGACAGGGGAACGAAAAACTGTTTTTT. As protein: CASSRQGNEKLFF.

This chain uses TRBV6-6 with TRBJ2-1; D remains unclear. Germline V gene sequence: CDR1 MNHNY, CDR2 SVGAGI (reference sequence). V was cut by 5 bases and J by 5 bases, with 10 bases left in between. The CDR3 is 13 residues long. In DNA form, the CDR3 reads TGTGCCAGCAGTCTGCTAGGCAACAATGAGCAGTTCTTC. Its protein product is CASSLLGNNEQFF.

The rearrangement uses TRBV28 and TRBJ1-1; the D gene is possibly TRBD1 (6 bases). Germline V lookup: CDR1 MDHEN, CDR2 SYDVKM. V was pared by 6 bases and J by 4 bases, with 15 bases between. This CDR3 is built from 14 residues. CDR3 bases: TGTGCCAGCAGACGCGCAGGGGCGGGCACTGAAGCTTTCTTT. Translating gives CASRRAGAGTEAFF.

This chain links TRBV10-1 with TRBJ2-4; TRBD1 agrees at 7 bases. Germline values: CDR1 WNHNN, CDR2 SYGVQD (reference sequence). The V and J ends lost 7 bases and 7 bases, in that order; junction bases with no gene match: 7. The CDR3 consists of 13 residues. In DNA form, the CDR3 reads TGCGCCAGCATTTGGCAGGGGGAGAACATTCAGTACTTC. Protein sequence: CASIWQGENIQYF.

The DNA for the CDR3 is TGTGCCAGCAGTCAGGGACAGGCGTCCTACGAGCAGTACTTC. It encodes CASSQGQASYEQYF. The chain links TRBV6-6 to TRBJ2-7; 8 bases line up with TRBD1. This CDR3 spans 14 amino acids. Germline V CDR1 and CDR2: MNHNY, SVGAGI (reference sequence). Trimming cost V 5 bases and J 1 base; bases outside gene matches: 4.

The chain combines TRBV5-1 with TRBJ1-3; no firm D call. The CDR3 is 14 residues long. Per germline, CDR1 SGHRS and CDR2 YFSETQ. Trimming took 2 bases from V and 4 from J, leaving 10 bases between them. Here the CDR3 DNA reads TGCGCCAGCAGCTTATCTGAGGGAGGAAACACCATATATTTT. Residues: CASSLSEGGNTIYF.

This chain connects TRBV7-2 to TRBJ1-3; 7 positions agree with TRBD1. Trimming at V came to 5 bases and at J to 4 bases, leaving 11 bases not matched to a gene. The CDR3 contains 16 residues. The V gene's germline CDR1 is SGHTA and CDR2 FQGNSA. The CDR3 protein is CASSPRATGTGNTIYF. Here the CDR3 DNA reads TGTGCCAGCAGCCCACGTGCGACAGGGACGGGAAACACCATATATTTT.

The CDR3 bases are TGTGCCAGCAGCTCTGACAGGGGCCTCCAAGAGACCCAGTACTTC. Protein: CASSSDRGLQETQYF. The gene calls are TRBV5-6 and TRBJ2-5, with TRBD1 identical over 8 bases. The junction had 5 bases not matched to a gene; V was cut back by 3 bases and J by 1 base. The length of the CDR3 is 15 residues. Germline V gene data show CDR1 as SGHDT and CDR2 as YYEEEE.

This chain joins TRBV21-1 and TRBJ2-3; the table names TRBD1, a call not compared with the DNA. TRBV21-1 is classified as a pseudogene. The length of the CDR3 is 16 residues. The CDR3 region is CASRDQGRPSTDTQYF. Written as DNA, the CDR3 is TGTGCCAGCAGGGATCAGGGGCGTCCTTCCACAGATACGCAGTATTTT.

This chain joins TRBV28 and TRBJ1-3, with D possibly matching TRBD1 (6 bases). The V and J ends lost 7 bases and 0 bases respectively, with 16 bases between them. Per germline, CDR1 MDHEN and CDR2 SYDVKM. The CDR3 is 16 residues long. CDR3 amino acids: CASNPTTGFSGNTIYF. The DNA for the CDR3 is TGTGCCAGCAATCCGACCACAGGGTTCTCTGGAAACACCATATATTTT.

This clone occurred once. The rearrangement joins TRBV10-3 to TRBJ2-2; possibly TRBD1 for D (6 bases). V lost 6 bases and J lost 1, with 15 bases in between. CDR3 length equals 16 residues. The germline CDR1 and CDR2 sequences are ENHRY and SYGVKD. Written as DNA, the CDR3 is TGTGCCATCAGCAGGGTTCCGGGACAGAACACCGGGGAGCTGTTTTTT. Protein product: CAISRVPGQNTGELFF.

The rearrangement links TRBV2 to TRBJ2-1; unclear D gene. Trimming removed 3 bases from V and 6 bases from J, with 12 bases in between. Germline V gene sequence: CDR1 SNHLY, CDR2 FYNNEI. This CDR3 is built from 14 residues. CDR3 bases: TGTGCCAGCAGTGATAGTGAGTACGGCAATGAGCAGTTCTTC. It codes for CASSDSEYGNEQFF.

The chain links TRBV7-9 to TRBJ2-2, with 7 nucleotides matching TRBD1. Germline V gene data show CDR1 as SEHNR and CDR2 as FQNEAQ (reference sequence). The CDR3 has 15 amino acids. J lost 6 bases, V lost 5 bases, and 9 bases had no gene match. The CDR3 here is CASSRTDRPPGELFF. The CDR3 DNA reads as TGTGCCAGCAGCAGAACGGACAGGCCGCCCGGGGAGCTGTTTTTT.

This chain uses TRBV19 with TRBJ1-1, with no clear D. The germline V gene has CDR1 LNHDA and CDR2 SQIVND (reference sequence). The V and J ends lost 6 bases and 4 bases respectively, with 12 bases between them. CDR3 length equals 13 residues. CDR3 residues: CASSPFTGTEAFF. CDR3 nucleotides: TGTGCCAGTAGCCCTTTCACGGGCACTGAAGCTTTCTTT.

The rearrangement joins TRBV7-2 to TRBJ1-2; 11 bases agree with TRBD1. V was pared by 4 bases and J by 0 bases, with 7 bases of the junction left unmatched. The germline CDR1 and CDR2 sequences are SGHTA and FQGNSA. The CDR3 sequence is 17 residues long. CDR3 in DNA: TGTGCCAGCAGCTCCCGGACAGGGGGCGACTCTAACTATGGCTACACCTTC. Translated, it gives CASSSRTGGDSNYGYTF.

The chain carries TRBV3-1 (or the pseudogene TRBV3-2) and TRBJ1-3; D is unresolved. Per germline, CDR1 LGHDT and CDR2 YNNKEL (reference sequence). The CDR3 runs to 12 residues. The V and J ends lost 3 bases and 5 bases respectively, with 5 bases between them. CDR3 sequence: CASSQQRNTIYF. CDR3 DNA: TGTGCCAGCAGCCAGCAGAGAAACACCATATATTTT.

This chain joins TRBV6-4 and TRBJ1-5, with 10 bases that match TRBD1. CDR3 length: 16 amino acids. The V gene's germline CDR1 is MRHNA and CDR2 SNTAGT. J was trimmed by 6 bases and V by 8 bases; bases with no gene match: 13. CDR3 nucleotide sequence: TGTGCCAGCCTGAGTGCCGGGACAGGGGCGGTTCAGCCCCAGCATTTT. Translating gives CASLSAGTGAVQPQHF.

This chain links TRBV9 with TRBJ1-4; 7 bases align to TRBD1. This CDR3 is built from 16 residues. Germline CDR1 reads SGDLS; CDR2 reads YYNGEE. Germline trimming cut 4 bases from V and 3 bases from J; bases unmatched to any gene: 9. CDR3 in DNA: TGTGCCAGCAGCACCGTACCGGGACAGCCTAATGAAAAACTGTTTTTT. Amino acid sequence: CASSTVPGQPNEKLFF.

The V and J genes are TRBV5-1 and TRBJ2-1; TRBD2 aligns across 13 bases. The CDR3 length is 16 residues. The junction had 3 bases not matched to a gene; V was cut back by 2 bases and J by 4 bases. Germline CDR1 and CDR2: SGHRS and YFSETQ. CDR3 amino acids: CASSLMTSGGYNEQFF. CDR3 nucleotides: TGCGCCAGCAGCTTAATGACTAGCGGGGGGTACAATGAGCAGTTCTTC.

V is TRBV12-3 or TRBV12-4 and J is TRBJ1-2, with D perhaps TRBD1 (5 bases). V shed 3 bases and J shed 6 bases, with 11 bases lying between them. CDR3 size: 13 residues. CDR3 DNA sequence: TGTGCCAGCAGTTTCCCGTCAGGGCATGGCTACACCTTC. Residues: CASSFPSGHGYTF.

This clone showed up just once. This CDR3 reads CAWSPVGVGAFF. CDR3 in DNA: TGTGCCTGGAGTCCTGTAGGGGTTGGAGCTTTCTTT. The chain couples TRBV30 to TRBJ1-1; D possibly corresponds to TRBD1 (5 bases). Trimming stripped 2 bases from V and 10 bases from J, with 14 bases between. CDR3 size: 12 residues. The germline CDR1 and CDR2 sequences are GTSNPN and SVGIG (reference sequence).

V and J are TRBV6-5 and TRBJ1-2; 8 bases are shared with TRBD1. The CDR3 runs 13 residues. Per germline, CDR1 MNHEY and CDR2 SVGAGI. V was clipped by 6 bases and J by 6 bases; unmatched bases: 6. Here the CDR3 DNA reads TGTGCCAGCAGACAGGGGGGCTTTGATGGCTACACCTTC. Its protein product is CASRQGGFDGYTF.

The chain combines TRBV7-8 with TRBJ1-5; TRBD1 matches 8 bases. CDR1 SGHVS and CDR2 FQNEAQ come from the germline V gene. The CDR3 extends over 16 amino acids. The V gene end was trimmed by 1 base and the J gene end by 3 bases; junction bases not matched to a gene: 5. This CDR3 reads CASSLEGQALNQPQHF. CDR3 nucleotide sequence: TGTGCCAGCAGCTTAGAGGGACAGGCCCTCAATCAGCCCCAGCATTTT.

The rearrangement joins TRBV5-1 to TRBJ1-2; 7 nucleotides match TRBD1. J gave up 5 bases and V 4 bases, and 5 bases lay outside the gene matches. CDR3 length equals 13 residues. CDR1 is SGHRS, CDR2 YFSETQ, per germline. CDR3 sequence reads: CASSPGQEYGYTF. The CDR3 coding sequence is TGCGCCAGCAGCCCTGGACAGGAGTATGGCTACACCTTC.

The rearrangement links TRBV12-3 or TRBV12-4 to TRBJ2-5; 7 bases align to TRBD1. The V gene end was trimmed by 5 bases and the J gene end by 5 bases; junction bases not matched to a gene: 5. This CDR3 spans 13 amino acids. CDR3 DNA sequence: TGTGCCAGCAGTAAGACAGGGACGGAGACCCAGTACTTC. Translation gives CASSKTGTETQYF.

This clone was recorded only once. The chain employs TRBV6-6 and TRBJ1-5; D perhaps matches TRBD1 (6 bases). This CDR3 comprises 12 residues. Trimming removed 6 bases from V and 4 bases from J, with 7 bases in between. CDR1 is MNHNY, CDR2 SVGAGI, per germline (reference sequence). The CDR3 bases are TGTGCCAGCAGACAGGGTAATCAGCCCCAGCATTTT. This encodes CASRQGNQPQHF.

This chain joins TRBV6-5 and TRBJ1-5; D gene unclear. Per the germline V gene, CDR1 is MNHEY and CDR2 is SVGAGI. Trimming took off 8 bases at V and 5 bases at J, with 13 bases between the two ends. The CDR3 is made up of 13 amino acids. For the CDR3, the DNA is TGTGCCAGCGACTCCCGCGGAGATCAGCCCCAGCATTTT. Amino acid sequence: CASDSRGDQPQHF.

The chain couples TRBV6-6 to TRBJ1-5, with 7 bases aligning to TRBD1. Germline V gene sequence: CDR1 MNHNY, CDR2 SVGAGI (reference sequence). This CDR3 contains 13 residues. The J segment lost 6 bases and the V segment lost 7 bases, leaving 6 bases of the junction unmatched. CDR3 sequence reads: CASINRGGQPQHF. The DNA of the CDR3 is TGTGCCAGCATTAACAGGGGTGGTCAGCCCCAGCATTTT.

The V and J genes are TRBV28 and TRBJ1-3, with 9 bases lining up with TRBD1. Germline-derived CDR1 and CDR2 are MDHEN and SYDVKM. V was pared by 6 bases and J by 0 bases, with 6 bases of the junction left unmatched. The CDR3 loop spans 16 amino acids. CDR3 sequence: CASRKDRGFSGNTIYF. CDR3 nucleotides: TGTGCCAGCAGAAAGGACAGGGGTTTCTCTGGAAACACCATATATTTT.

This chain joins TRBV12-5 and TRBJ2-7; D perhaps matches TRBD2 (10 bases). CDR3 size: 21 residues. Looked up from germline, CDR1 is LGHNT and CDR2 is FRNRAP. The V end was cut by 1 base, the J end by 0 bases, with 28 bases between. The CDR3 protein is CASGLDGQGSSGGFSSYEQYF. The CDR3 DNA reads TGTGCTAGTGGTTTGGACGGACAGGGGAGTAGCGGGGGGTTTAGCTCCTACGAGCAGTACTTC.